This TCR beta chain was sequenced for a study of metastatic and nonmetastatic thyroid tumors. On the study more broadly: Comparative analysis of repertoires was undertaken across blood and tumor or nodule tissue obtained from malignant and benign thyroid patients.

Germline CDR1 is SGHRS and CDR2 is YFSETQ. The length of the CDR3 is 15 residues. The V gene lost 4 bases and the J gene lost 8 bases, with 21 bases spanning the gap. The authors' processing: Construction of a distant-metastasis classifier for papillary thyroid cancer relied on CDR3 differences across clinicopathological groups. TCRdb re-called the PCR reads through MiXCR. TCRdb, not the original authors, processed these V and J calls. This table holds under 8,500 clones, 30% to 35% found once. No treatment of any kind had been given to any patient before thyroid surgery. V is TRBV5-1 and J is TRBJ1-2; maybe TRBD1 (5 bases). This TCR was recovered from a female donor with papillary thyroid cancer or a benign thyroid nodule (not recorded which). Some clones in this sample may be carry-over from other donors' samples. Sequenced sample: tumor tissue. The CDR3 sequence is CASSPDGGPGYGYTF. The CDR3 DNA is TGCGCCAGCAGCCCGGATGGGGGACCCGGGTACGGCTACACCTTC.